Shown below are 23 T cell receptor beta chains from a single sample sequenced in a study of T cell repertoires in cytomegalovirus infection. Via MiXCR, TCRdb re-called the reads, giving one row per CDR3 protein. This sample yields about 740,000 distinct CDR3 sequences, of which around 31% are seen a single time; 15% to 20% belongs to the top ten. These receptors have no known antigen. Sequencing was performed on cultured PBMCs, taken from culture after CMV antigen stimulation. Receptors originate from a human donor in good health (CMV status not recorded). Some clones in this sample may be carry-over from other donors' samples.

This clonotype has a handful of counts. The chain uses TRBV6-5 and TRBJ2-7, with D perhaps TRBD1 or TRBD2 (6 bases each). V shed 0 bases and J shed 0 bases, with 12 bases lying between them. The CDR3 has 16 residues. Germline V gene lookup returns CDR1 MNHEY and CDR2 SVGAGI. Here the CDR3 DNA reads TGTGCCAGCAGTTACTCAATGGGGGGCAGCTCCTACGAGCAGTACTTC. Amino acids: CASSYSMGGSSYEQYF.

The chain combines TRBV4-2 with TRBJ1-3; maybe TRBD1 (5 bases). The CDR3 consists of 15 residues. V lost 1 base to trimming and J lost 8 bases, with 15 bases between them. Germline V lookup: CDR1 LGHNA, CDR2 YNFKEQ. This chain's CDR3 is CASSQVLKRDYTIYF. DNA for the CDR3: TGTGCCAGCAGCCAAGTCCTGAAAAGGGACTACACCATATATTTT.

This clonotype has just a few counts. The rearrangement uses TRBV7-2 and TRBJ2-1; TRBD2 is a possible D gene (6 bases). Deletions cut 2 bases from V and 0 bases from J, with 11 bases between. This CDR3 is 16 amino acids long. Germline CDR1 reads SGHTA; CDR2 reads FQGNSA. DNA for the CDR3: TGTGCCAGCAGCTTAAGTCGGGAGAGCTCCTACAATGAGCAGTTCTTC. Translating it yields CASSLSRESSYNEQFF.

The chain recombines TRBV7-6 with TRBJ2-1, with 11 bases identical to TRBD2. Losses at the gene ends were 5 bases for V and 0 bases for J; bases not matched to a gene: 6. The CDR3 is made up of 17 amino acids. Germline V gene data show CDR1 as SGHVS and CDR2 as FNYEAQ. CDR3 in amino acids: CASSPTSGVSSYNEQFF. CDR3 nucleotide sequence: TGTGCCAGCAGCCCGACTAGCGGGGTGAGCTCCTACAATGAGCAGTTCTTC.

The rearrangement uses TRBV4-3 and TRBJ1-5; possibly TRBD1 for D (5 bases). The germline CDR1 and CDR2 sequences are LGHNA and YSLEER. This CDR3 has 14 residues. The ends were cut back, 0 bases at V and 6 bases at J, with 9 bases in the middle. CDR3 sequence: CASSQDRGIQPQHF. The CDR3 DNA is TGCGCCAGCAGCCAAGATAGGGGAATTCAGCCCCAGCATTTT.

CDR3 sequence reads: CSALDRGETQYF. The CDR3 bases are TGCAGTGCTCTTGACAGGGGGGAGACCCAGTACTTC. The chain links TRBV20-1 to TRBJ2-5; TRBD1 matches at 9 bases. With 5 bases clipped from V and 5 bases from J, the junction kept 3 bases outside the gene matches. Per the germline V gene, CDR1 is DFQATT and CDR2 is SNEGSKA (reference sequence). The CDR3 sequence is 12 residues long.

This clonotype has more than one count but fewer than ten. The chain links TRBV4-1 to TRBJ2-2, with D possibly matching TRBD2 (5 bases). This CDR3 has 17 amino acids. CDR1 is MGHRA, CDR2 YSYEKL, per germline. The germline V and J ends were trimmed by 1 base and 3 bases, with 15 bases remaining between them. The CDR3 region has the DNA TGCGCCAGCAGCCAAGTTCTTGGAGGTATAGACACCGGGGAGCTGTTTTTT. Amino acids: CASSQVLGGIDTGELFF.

This sequence joins TRBV12-3 or TRBV12-4 and TRBJ1-5; D possibly corresponds to TRBD1 (6 bases). There are 14 residues in the CDR3. V lost 6 bases and J 7 bases, leaving 16 bases between the germline ends. The CDR3, as DNA: TGTGCCAGCAGCCTCAGGGGTTCGGAACAGCCCCAGCATTTT. Protein: CASSLRGSEQPQHF.

This chain links TRBV7-2 with TRBJ1-4; D is perhaps TRBD1 (5 bases). Germline CDR1 is SGHTA and CDR2 is FQGNSA. Trimming cost V 11 bases and J 1 base, with 14 bases left between them. CDR3 size: 14 residues. The CDR3 protein is CAREAGGTNEKLFF. In DNA, the CDR3 is TGTGCCCGGGAGGCTGGGGGAACTAATGAAAAACTGTTTTTT. Full variable domain (remainder filled in from reference TRBV7-2 and TRBJ1-4): GAGVSQSPSNKVTEKGKDVELRCDPISGHTALYWYRQSLGQGLEFLIYFQGNSAPDKSGLPSDRFSAERTGGSVSTLTIQRTQQEDSAVYLCAREAGGTNEKLFFGSGTQLSVL.

This clonotype was found a few times. V is TRBV10-3 and J is TRBJ2-3; possible D gene TRBD2, 6 bases. V lost 2 bases and J 2 bases, leaving 11 bases between the germline ends. The V gene's germline CDR1 is ENHRY and CDR2 SYGVKD. This CDR3 has 15 amino acids. The CDR3, as DNA: TGTGCCATCAGTGAGATCGGCGGGGTCACAGATACGCAGTATTTT. Translation gives CAISEIGGVTDTQYF.

The chain couples TRBV19 to TRBJ2-3; a possible D gene is TRBD2 (7 bases). In germline, CDR1 is LNHDA, CDR2 SQIVND (reference sequence). The CDR3 runs 15 residues. V lost 9 bases and J lost 4, with 20 bases in between. The CDR3 nucleotides read TGTGCCAGCCGCGATGGGGGGGCTACGCCAGATACGCAGTATTTT. Its protein is CASRDGGATPDTQYF. The full variable domain, its missing parts supplied by reference TRBV19 and TRBJ2-3, is DGGITQSPKYLFRKEGQNVTLSCEQNLNHDAMYWYRQDPGQGLRLIYYSQIVNDFQKGDIAEGYSVSREKKESFPLTVTSAQKNPTAFYLCASRDGGATPDTQYFGPGTRLTVL.

This clonotype was detected a few times. The chain couples TRBV7-9 to TRBJ1-2; D remains ambiguous. Germline CDR1 is SEHNR and CDR2 is FQNEAQ (reference sequence). Trimming pared 5 bases from V and 2 bases from J, leaving 15 bases between. This CDR3 region has 15 residues. The CDR3 sequence is CASSTGLVGNYGYTF. CDR3 nucleotides: TGTGCCAGCAGCACCGGCCTCGTAGGGAACTATGGCTACACCTTC.

V usage is TRBV11-2 and J usage is TRBJ2-1; no reliable D call. Per germline, CDR1 SGHAT and CDR2 FQNNGV. The CDR3 has 15 amino acids. Trimming stripped 2 bases from V and 3 bases from J, with 11 bases between. In DNA, the CDR3 is TGTGCCAGCAGCTTACTAAGACTGCTCTACAATGAGCAGTTCTTC. Protein sequence: CASSLLRLLYNEQFF.

V gene TRBV20-1 combines with J gene TRBJ1-2, with a tentative D call TRBD1 (5 bases). V lost 5 bases, J lost 8 bases, and 15 bases lay in between. The CDR3 is 12 amino acids. Per germline, CDR1 DFQATT and CDR2 SNEGSKA (reference sequence). The CDR3 is CSAGHPIAGYTF. The CDR3 bases are TGCAGTGCTGGACACCCTATCGCGGGCTACACCTTC.

A word on this clonotype: Just one base apart from a much larger clone, this may be a read error. The gene calls are TRBV7-2 and TRBJ1-5; maybe TRBD1 (6 bases). V gave up 6 bases and J gave up 8 bases, with 20 bases separating them. The length of the CDR3 is 15 residues. CDR1 and CDR2 (germline): SGHTA, FQGNSA. The CDR3 is CASSPRGGWPEPQHF. In DNA, the CDR3 is TGTGCCAGCAGTCCAAGGGGGGGGTGGCCTGAGCCCCAGCATTTT.

This chain links TRBV12-3 or TRBV12-4 with TRBJ1-1; the match to TRBD1 covers 7 bases. The CDR3 totals 15 residues. V lost 6 bases, J lost 0 bases, and 7 bases stayed unmatched. Written as DNA, the CDR3 is TGTGCCAGCAGCAAGATACAGGGGTTGAACACTGAAGCTTTCTTT. Its translation is CASSKIQGLNTEAFF.

The sample holds many counts of this clonotype. The J gene is TRBJ1-2, the V gene TRBV7-2, with D possibly being TRBD1 (6 bases). The CDR3 sequence is 14 residues long. The germline V gene encodes CDR1 SGHTA and CDR2 FQGNSA. V dropped 5 bases and J dropped 4 bases, with 14 bases sitting between them. The CDR3, as DNA: TGTGCCAGCAGCCCCGACGGACAGATCTATGGCTACACCTTC. The encoded protein is CASSPDGQIYGYTF.

This clonotype was recorded a few times. The chain combines TRBV11-2 with TRBJ2-5; 7 bases fit TRBD2. The germline CDR1 and CDR2 sequences are SGHAT and FQNNGV. The CDR3 runs 13 residues. Trimming removed 7 bases from V and 1 base from J; junction bases left unmatched: 3. DNA for the CDR3: TGTGCCAGCAAGGGACTAAGCCAAGAGACCCAGTACTTC. Translating it yields CASKGLSQETQYF.

This clonotype was counted only a few times. Here the CDR3 DNA reads TGTGCCAGCTCGTGGAGGGGGATCACAGATACGCAGTATTTT. This translates into CASSWRGITDTQYF. V gene TRBV7-8 combines with J gene TRBJ2-3; either TRBD1 or TRBD2 may fit D (6 bases each). There are 14 residues in the CDR3. Trimming removed 8 bases from V and 2 bases from J, with 14 bases in between. CDR1 SGHVS and CDR2 FQNEAQ come from the germline V gene. Supplemented by reference TRBV7-8 and TRBJ2-3, the full variable domain reads GAGVSQSPRYKVAKRGQDVALRCDPISGHVSLFWYQQALGQGPEFLTYFQNEAQLDKSGLPSDRFFAERPEGSVSTLKIQRTQQEDSAVYLCASSWRGITDTQYFGPGTRLTVL.

The chain carries TRBV20-1 and TRBJ2-5; D unclear. The CDR3 extends over 13 amino acids. Germline assignment: CDR1 DFQATT and CDR2 SNEGSKA (reference sequence). Trimming left V 6 bases short and J 5 bases short, with 16 bases between. DNA for the CDR3: TGCAGTGCAAGTAGGGCTCCCCGGGAGACCCAGTACTTC. Translation gives CSASRAPRETQYF.

V and J are TRBV10-3 and TRBJ1-4, with D unclear. The germline CDR1 and CDR2 sequences are ENHRY and SYGVKD. The CDR3 is made up of 13 amino acids. V lost 3 bases to trimming and J lost 0 bases, with 2 bases between them. CDR3 sequence: CAISDPTNEKLFF. As DNA, the CDR3 is TGTGCCATCAGTGATCCAACTAATGAAAAACTGTTTTTT.

The CDR3 sequence is CASRAYQISGANVLTF. The CDR3 coding sequence is TGCGCCAGCAGGGCGTATCAGATCTCTGGGGCCAACGTCCTGACTTTC. V gene TRBV5-1 combines with J gene TRBJ2-6; no firm D call. This CDR3 has 16 amino acids. Germline CDR1 and CDR2: SGHRS and YFSETQ. Trimming removed 5 bases from V and 0 bases from J, with 12 bases in between. The full variable domain, its missing parts supplied by reference TRBV5-1 and TRBJ2-6, is KAGVTQTPRYLIKTRGQQVTLSCSPISGHRSVSWYQQTPGQGLQFLFEYFSETQRNKGNFPGRFSGRQFSNSRSEMNVSTLELGDSALYLCASRAYQISGANVLTFGAGSRLTVL.

This clonotype was seen a handful of times. This chain uses TRBV15 with TRBJ1-1; D is ambiguous. Germline CDR1 reads LNHNV; CDR2 reads YYDKDF (reference sequence). Trimming removed 0 bases at V and 1 base at J, with 3 bases between. CDR3 length: 13 residues. This chain's CDR3 is CATSRDRNTEAFF. The CDR3 region has the DNA TGTGCCACCAGCAGAGACCGGAACACTGAAGCTTTCTTT.